This T cell receptor (beta chain) comes out of a study of blood T cell repertoires in COVID-19. This CDR3 comprises 14 residues. Germline CDR1 KGHSH, CDR2 LQKENI. Trimming pared 3 bases from V and 1 base from J, leaving 9 bases between. Note on this clone: The sample contains more than one DNA sequence encoding this CDR3.

Per the original data handling: Estimation of nucleated cell counts was performed using reference gene primer amplification. This table comes from immunoSEQ multiplex PCR, and its TCRdb copy is limited to in-frame clones, with some not included. V, J and clone size are taken as reported in that table, and D and trimming were inferred from the DNA itself. The table lists 400,000 to 500,000 clones, 70% to 90% of them singletons. This clonotype was obtained from a woman aged 18-29 years who had been exposed to COVID-19. Source material: PBMCs or T cells enriched from blood (not recorded which). The chain employs TRBV18 and TRBJ2-5, with D perhaps matching TRBD1 (6 bases). The DNA for the CDR3 is TGTGCCAGCTCACCGGGGGCCCTCCAAGAGACCCAGTACTTC. Translated: CASSPGALQETQYF.